Listed below are T cell receptor beta chains from one sample, sequenced in a study of Ad26.COV2.S vaccination and SARS-CoV-2 variants. Sequenced by immunoSEQ multiplex PCR; TCRdb stores in-frame clones only, minus some. This sample carries 300,000 to 400,000 clones, roughly 84% of them seen once, and the ten largest clones take 3.4%. The sample was peripheral blood, taken in a trial of Ad26.COV2.S vaccine versus placebo. The receptors originated from a person aged 18 to 59 who received the Ad26.COV2.S COVID-19 vaccine or a placebo. Each CDR3 is given with its conserved first and last residue. Each record gives: V gene, CDR3 protein.

TRBV19 CASSIDSSGGNYNEQFF
TRBV3-1/TRBV3-2 CASSAGSWYEKLFF
TRBV11-2 CASSLSGTGPYNEQFF
TRBV7-8 CASSLEGLAINEQFF
TRBV3-1/TRBV3-2 CASSHPLPGNREKLFF
TRBV5-1 CASSPGTPRRAFF
TRBV7-9 CASIPPESDTQYF
TRBV3-1/TRBV3-2 CASSQDSSPLHF
TRBV9 CASSVEASGGSREQYF
TRBV5-8 CASSLVGGGAREQFF
TRBV7-9 CASSYSGGPFF
TRBV5-8 CASSLIRQNEKLFF
TRBV5-5 CASSDWDSLYGYTF
TRBV7-6 CASSSGTYNSPLHF
TRBV7-3 CASSLTPDRGTDTQYF
TRBV10-3 CAITGDSGNTIYF
TRBV5-6 CASSLGVLLDF
TRBV27 CASSNPGQGRYEQYF